Following are 17 T cell receptor beta chains from one sample sequenced in a study of beta chain features in type 1 diabetes. The isolated RNA, all of it, was reverse transcribed, so expressed TCRB transcripts were what got sequenced. The method was immunoSEQ multiplex PCR; TCRdb's version includes in-frame clones alone and lacks a portion of them. This sample has about 900,000 clones, with roughly 15% found just once. Source material: naive CD4+ T cells from blood. Receptor source: a woman between 18 and 29 years old in good health.

This rearrangement joins TRBV11-1 to TRBJ2-1, with TRBD2 matching over 11 bases. The CDR3 is 15 amino acids. Trimming removed 9 bases from V and 6 bases from J; junction bases left unmatched: 10. The V gene's germline CDR1 is SGHAT and CDR2 FQDESV (reference sequence). CDR3 DNA sequence: TGTGCCAGTACCGAACTAGCGGGAGCACGCAATGAGCAGTTCTTC. Translation gives CASTELAGARNEQFF.

Turning to this clone: Other DNA sequences in the same sample also yield this CDR3. The chain joins TRBV15 to TRBJ1-1; 9 positions agree with TRBD1. Looked up from germline, CDR1 is LNHNV and CDR2 is YYDKDF (reference sequence). This CDR3 spans 14 amino acids. Losses at the gene ends were 3 bases for V and 1 base for J; bases not matched to a gene: 0. CDR3 loop: CATSRGQGNTEAFF. In DNA form, the CDR3 reads TGTGCCACCAGCAGGGGACAGGGGAACACTGAAGCTTTCTTT.

This clone was recorded a few times. Other DNA sequences of this sample code for an identical CDR3. The genes are TRBV28 and TRBJ2-1; 10 bases fit TRBD2. Looked up from germline, CDR1 is MDHEN and CDR2 is SYDVKM. Losses at the gene ends were 6 bases for V and 4 bases for J; bases not matched to a gene: 3. This CDR3 has 14 amino acids. CDR3 sequence (DNA): TGTGCCAGCAGCCTAGCGGGAGTTTACAATGAGCAGTTCTTC. Protein: CASSLAGVYNEQFF.

As to this clone: Additional DNA sequences in this sample encode the identical CDR3. V usage is TRBV28 and J usage is TRBJ2-3; 9 nucleotides agree with TRBD1. The V gene's germline CDR1 is MDHEN and CDR2 SYDVKM. CDR3 length: 15 residues. Unmatched junction bases numbered 5, after V lost 4 bases and J lost 3 bases. The CDR3 loop is CASSSGQGVTDTQYF. Written as DNA, the CDR3 is TGTGCCAGCAGTTCGGGACAGGGAGTGACAGATACGCAGTATTTT. Based on the CDR3 plus reference TRBV28 and TRBJ2-3, the full variable domain is DVKVTQSSRYLVKRTGEKVFLECVQDMDHENMFWYRQDPGLGLRLIYFSYDVKMKEKGDIPEGYSVSREKKERFSLILESASTNQTSMYLCASSSGQGVTDTQYFGPGTRLTVL.

In its sample, this clone was seen a few times. The CDR3: CAISPTEMNTEAFF. The CDR3 DNA follows: TGTGCCATCAGCCCGACAGAGATGAACACTGAAGCTTTCTTT. The J gene is TRBJ1-1, the V gene TRBV10-3; D possibly corresponds to TRBD1 (5 bases). V was clipped by 6 bases and J by 0 bases, with 11 bases between them. CDR1 and CDR2 from the germline V gene are ENHRY and SYGVKD. The CDR3 runs to 14 residues.

In its sample, this clone was seen a few times. For the CDR3, the DNA is TGTGCCAGTAGCCTGGGTAGCGGGAGATTCCACGAGCAGTACTTC. Protein product: CASSLGSGRFHEQYF. The chain joins TRBV19 to TRBJ2-7; 9 nucleotides agree with TRBD2. Looked up from germline, CDR1 is LNHDA and CDR2 is SQIVND (reference sequence). Trimming at V came to 6 bases and at J to 5 bases, leaving 11 bases not matched to a gene. The CDR3 sequence is 15 residues long.

This clone was detected a few times. This sequence joins TRBV25-1 and TRBJ2-1, with 11 bases fitting TRBD1. The junction had 3 bases not matched to a gene; V was cut back by 1 base and J by 4 bases. There are 16 residues in the CDR3. Germline CDR1 MGHDK, CDR2 SYGVNS. For the CDR3, the DNA is TGTGCCAGCAGTGAATTAGGGACAGGGGGATACAATGAGCAGTTCTTC. This encodes CASSELGTGGYNEQFF.

This chain connects TRBV7-2 to TRBJ2-1; D gene ambiguous. CDR1 is SGHTA and CDR2 is FQGNSA in the germline V gene. The V gene lost 5 bases and the J gene lost 7 bases, with 12 bases spanning the gap. This CDR3 has 13 residues. Here the CDR3 reads CASSPRWRNEQFF. The CDR3, as DNA: TGTGCCAGCAGCCCCCGGTGGCGGAATGAGCAGTTCTTC.

The CDR3 here is CAISESPGGARNYGYTF. CDR3 DNA sequence: TGTGCCATCAGTGAGTCACCAGGGGGCGCGCGGAACTATGGCTACACCTTC. The rearrangement links TRBV10-3 to TRBJ1-2, with TRBD1 matching over 8 bases. CDR1 is ENHRY and CDR2 is SYGVKD in the germline V gene. V lost 0 bases to trimming and J lost 2 bases; unmatched junction nucleotides: 8. This CDR3 comprises 17 residues.

This sequence joins TRBV15 and TRBJ2-5, with 10 nucleotides matching TRBD1. The CDR3 contains 19 residues. From germline, CDR1 is LNHNV and CDR2 YYDKDF (reference sequence). V dropped 0 bases and J dropped 2; count of bases not matched to a gene: 12. The CDR3 here is CATSRDPTWTGGPQETQYF. CDR3 sequence (DNA): TGTGCCACCAGCAGAGATCCCACCTGGACAGGGGGTCCTCAAGAGACCCAGTACTTC.

The chain couples TRBV4-3 to TRBJ2-7; D not certain. Germline V gene data show CDR1 as LGHNA and CDR2 as YSLEER. Trimming shortened V by 6 bases and J by 0 bases, and 12 bases separated the two germline ends. The CDR3 spans 14 residues. CDR3 sequence: CASRSPASSYEQYF. For the CDR3, the DNA is TGCGCCAGCAGAAGCCCGGCTAGCTCCTACGAGCAGTACTTC.

The chain combines TRBV18 with TRBJ2-7; 7 positions match TRBD2. Germline trimming cut 4 bases from V and 4 bases from J; bases unmatched to any gene: 10. CDR3 length: 15 residues. In germline, CDR1 is KGHSH, CDR2 LQKENI. The CDR3 protein is CASSLQGGSGYEQYF. CDR3 DNA sequence: TGTGCCAGCTCACTCCAGGGCGGGAGTGGGTACGAGCAGTACTTC.

This clone appeared a few times. The chain combines TRBV6-6 with TRBJ2-6; the D gene is possibly TRBD2 (6 bases). Germline lookup yields CDR1 MNHNY and CDR2 SVGAGI (reference sequence). The germline V and J ends were trimmed by 2 bases and 2 bases, with 7 bases remaining between them. CDR3 length: 15 amino acids. DNA for the CDR3: TGTGCCAGCAGTTACGGCGGGACTGGGGCCAACGTCCTGACTTTC. Amino acids: CASSYGGTGANVLTF.

This clone occurred a few times. The chain recombines TRBV7-2 with TRBJ2-7, with TRBD1 identical over 10 bases. The CDR3 has 18 residues. V lost 4 bases and J lost 2; bases outside the gene matches: 14. The V gene's germline CDR1 is SGHTA and CDR2 FQGNSA. CDR3 loop: CASSSGGPGTGVPYEQYF. In nucleotides, the CDR3 is TGTGCCAGCAGCTCCGGGGGGCCCGGGACAGGGGTTCCCTACGAGCAGTACTTC.

The chain carries TRBV5-1 and TRBJ2-5, with D hard to call. The V and J ends lost 1 base and 5 bases respectively, with 9 bases between them. Germline CDR1 and CDR2: SGHRS and YFSETQ. CDR3 length equals 13 residues. CDR3: CASSLKESETQYF. The CDR3 DNA follows: TGCGCCAGCAGCTTGAAGGAATCGGAGACCCAGTACTTC. The complete variable domain, with remaining parts taken from reference TRBV5-1 and TRBJ2-5, reads KAGVTQTPRYLIKTRGQQVTLSCSPISGHRSVSWYQQTPGQGLQFLFEYFSETQRNKGNFPGRFSGRQFSNSRSEMNVSTLELGDSALYLCASSLKESETQYFGPGTRLLVL.

The chain combines TRBV4-1 with TRBJ1-3; D gene ambiguous. Germline V CDR1 and CDR2: MGHRA, YSYEKL. The germline V and J ends were trimmed by 1 base and 0 bases, with 10 bases remaining between them. The length of the CDR3 is 16 residues. CDR3 region: CASSQAQLSSGNTIYF. CDR3 nucleotides: TGCGCCAGCAGCCAAGCTCAGCTGAGCTCTGGAAACACCATATATTTT.

A remark on this clone: Germline is not matched at one junction end, which may reflect a read error. The DNA of the CDR3 is TGTGCCATCAGTGAGTCGACCAGCGGGAGGGACAATGAGCAGTTCTTC. Protein sequence: CAISESTSGRDNEQFF. V usage is TRBV6-1 and J usage is TRBJ2-1; 10 bases match TRBD2. This CDR3 region has 16 residues. Germline V lookup: CDR1 MNHNS, CDR2 SASEGT.